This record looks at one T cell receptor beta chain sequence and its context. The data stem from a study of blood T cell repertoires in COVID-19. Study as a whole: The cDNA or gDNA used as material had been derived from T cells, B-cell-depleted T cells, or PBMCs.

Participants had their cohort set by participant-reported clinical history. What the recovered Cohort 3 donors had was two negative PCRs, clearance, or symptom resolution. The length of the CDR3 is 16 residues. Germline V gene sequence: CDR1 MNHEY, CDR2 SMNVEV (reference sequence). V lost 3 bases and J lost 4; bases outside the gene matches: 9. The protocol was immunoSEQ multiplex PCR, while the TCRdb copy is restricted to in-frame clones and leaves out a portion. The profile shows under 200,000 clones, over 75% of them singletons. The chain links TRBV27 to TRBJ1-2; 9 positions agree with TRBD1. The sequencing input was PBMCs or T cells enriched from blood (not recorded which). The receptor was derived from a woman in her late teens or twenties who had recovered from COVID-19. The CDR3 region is CASSFADRGRSYGYTF. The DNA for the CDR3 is TGTGCCAGCAGTTTTGCGGACAGGGGAAGATCCTATGGCTACACCTTC.